This entry features one TCR beta chain sequence. In the original analysis: By means of reference gene primer amplification, nucleated cell counts were estimated. Method: immunoSEQ multiplex PCR; TCRdb's copy keeps in-frame clones and lacks some. V and J calls and clone size are copied from that table; D and trimming were computed from the DNA. The repertoire holds some 340,000 clones, with roughly four fifths as singletons. The germline gives CDR1 ENHRY, CDR2 SYGVKD. The CDR3 totals 13 residues. V lost 3 bases and J lost 2, with 7 bases in between. The data originate from a study of blood T cell repertoires in COVID-19. Whole-study context: The study drew acute and convalescent COVID-19 samples from the United States, Italy and Spain.

The clonotype was recovered from a woman in her forties or fifties who had recovered from COVID-19. The J gene is TRBJ2-5, the V gene TRBV10-3; D remains unclear. Sequencing was done on a sample of PBMCs or T cells enriched from blood (not recorded which). CDR3 loop: CAISDPTQETQYF. CDR3 nucleotides: TGTGCCATCAGTGACCCGACTCAAGAGACCCAGTACTTC.